This passage covers 19 T cell receptor beta chains from one sample sequenced in a study of shared clonotypes between healthy human individuals. The naive CD8 subset, CD45RO-negative cells positively selected for CCR7, excluded terminally differentiated effector memory CD45RA+ cells. Measured with immunoSEQ multiplex PCR; TCRdb has only the in-frame clones, and not every one. This table holds some 2.1 million clones, about 94% found once. The sample was naive CD8+ T cells sorted from blood. These receptors originate from a man between 18 and 29 years old in good health.

The genes are TRBV5-1 and TRBJ2-1, with 7 bases matching TRBD1. The CDR3 runs 14 residues. Germline V gives CDR1 SGHRS, CDR2 YFSETQ. V was pared by 0 bases and J by 7 bases, with 4 bases of the junction left unmatched. The CDR3 here is CASSLAGGLNEQFF. As DNA, the CDR3 is TGCGCCAGCAGCTTGGCAGGGGGTTTGAATGAGCAGTTCTTC.

The chain carries TRBV10-2 and TRBJ2-3, with D perhaps TRBD1 (6 bases). V lost 7 bases to trimming and J lost 1 base, with 15 bases between them. Germline-derived CDR1 and CDR2 are WSHSY and SAAADI. The CDR3 extends over 15 amino acids. CDR3 protein: CASNQGPRGTDTQYF. Here the CDR3 DNA reads TGCGCCAGCAATCAGGGGCCCCGAGGCACAGATACGCAGTATTTT.

For this clone: In the same sample, other DNA sequences code for this CDR3. This chain joins TRBV7-9 and TRBJ1-1, with D unclear. V was pared by 6 bases and J by 1 base, with 12 bases between. Germline CDR1 reads SEHNR; CDR2 reads FQNEAQ (reference sequence). The CDR3 contains 14 residues. The DNA of the CDR3 is TGTGCCAGCAGTCTTAACCCGGGGAACACTGAAGCTTTCTTT. Translation: CASSLNPGNTEAFF.

With respect to this clone: The final CDR3 position lacks the conserved phenylalanine or tryptophan, pointing to a likely read error. This rearrangement joins TRBV28 to TRBJ2-7; TRBD1 matches at 8 bases. The trim removed 8 bases at V and 2 bases at J, leaving 8 bases unmatched. Germline-derived CDR1 and CDR2 are MDHEN and SYDVKM. The length of the CDR3 is 14 residues. CDR3 residues: CASLEAGGAYEQYS. CDR3 DNA: TGTGCCAGCCTGGAAGCAGGGGGCGCCTACGAGCAGTACTCC.

The gene calls are TRBV5-6 and TRBJ2-5; 10 nucleotides line up with TRBD1. Looked up from germline, CDR1 is SGHDT and CDR2 is YYEEEE. The J segment lost 1 base and the V segment lost 4 bases, leaving 4 bases of the junction unmatched. The CDR3 totals 15 residues. This CDR3 is CASSVWTGGQETQYF. The CDR3 DNA follows: TGTGCCAGCAGCGTTTGGACAGGGGGCCAAGAGACCCAGTACTTC.

The rearrangement links TRBV12-2 to TRBJ2-7; the table assigns TRBD2, which was not confirmed against the DNA. TRBV12-2 is assigned pseudogene status. The CDR3 is 16 amino acids. CDR3 region: CASRLPGLAGGVEQYF. CDR3 DNA: TGTGCAAGTCGCCTTCCCGGACTAGCGGGGGGGGTCGAGCAGTACTTC.

The rearrangement uses TRBV19 and TRBJ1-4; the match to TRBD1 covers 10 bases. V was clipped by 6 bases and J by 6 bases; unmatched bases: 10. Germline V lookup: CDR1 LNHDA, CDR2 SQIVND (reference sequence). The CDR3 consists of 16 residues. The CDR3 DNA reads TGTGCCAGTAGCGTCACCGCGGGGACAGGGGATGAAAAACTGTTTTTT. The encoded protein is CASSVTAGTGDEKLFF.

The chain carries TRBV9 and TRBJ2-1; D may be TRBD2 (5 bases). CDR1 and CDR2 from the germline V gene are SGDLS and YYNGEE. The CDR3 totals 16 residues. The germline V and J ends were trimmed by 4 bases and 0 bases, with 14 bases remaining between them. This CDR3 is CASSPTGGSSYNEQFF. The CDR3 DNA reads as TGTGCCAGCAGCCCCACCGGAGGTTCCTCCTACAATGAGCAGTTCTTC.

This chain joins TRBV19 and TRBJ2-1; D could derive from TRBD1 or TRBD2 (5 bases each). Trimming stripped 7 bases from V and 3 bases from J, with 16 bases between. Germline CDR1 reads LNHDA; CDR2 reads SQIVND (reference sequence). The CDR3 is 15 amino acids. This chain's CDR3 is CASTVRDGDYNEQFF. The CDR3 DNA is TGTGCCAGTACTGTGAGGGACGGAGACTACAATGAGCAGTTCTTC.

Concerning this clone itself: The same CDR3 is also encoded by other DNA sequences in this sample. The gene calls are TRBV7-9 and TRBJ2-7, with 7 bases fitting TRBD2. The germline V gene has CDR1 SEHNR and CDR2 FQNEAQ (reference sequence). The CDR3 contains 13 residues. Trimming cost V 4 bases and J 3 bases; bases outside gene matches: 3. CDR3 region: CASSSSGNYEQYF. Here the CDR3 DNA reads TGTGCCAGCAGCTCCAGCGGGAACTACGAGCAGTACTTC.

This sequence joins TRBV30 and TRBJ1-2; D is possibly TRBD1 (5 bases). V was trimmed by 1 base and J by 7 bases, leaving 19 bases between them. The length of the CDR3 is 15 residues. Germline V gives CDR1 GTSNPN, CDR2 SVGIG (reference sequence). The CDR3 loop reads CAWSAIRDGDFGYTF. The CDR3 DNA reads TGTGCCTGGAGTGCGATCCGGGACGGGGATTTTGGCTACACCTTC.

This chain joins TRBV6-5 and TRBJ2-1; D is undetermined. The CDR3 length is 13 residues. The V gene's germline CDR1 is MNHEY and CDR2 SVGAGI. V lost 1 base and J 8 bases, leaving 9 bases between the germline ends. The CDR3, as DNA: TGTGCCAGCAGTTACTTCGCGTCCGATGAGCAGTTCTTC. This encodes CASSYFASDEQFF.

The chain couples TRBV5-1 to TRBJ2-7, with a tentative D call TRBD2 (5 bases). Looked up from germline, CDR1 is SGHRS and CDR2 is YFSETQ. The CDR3 runs 16 residues. Trimming pared 0 bases from V and 3 bases from J, leaving 16 bases between. The CDR3 nucleotides are TGCGCCAGCAGCTTGGGTTCAACGGGGAACCTCTACGAGCAGTACTTC. It encodes CASSLGSTGNLYEQYF.

The chain combines TRBV7-6 with TRBJ1-4; possibly TRBD1 for D (5 bases). V was shortened by 6 bases and J by 7 bases, with 15 bases between the two germline ends. The CDR3 is made up of 14 amino acids. Per the germline V gene, CDR1 is SGHVS and CDR2 is FNYEAQ. CDR3 amino acids: CASSPGFLGEKLFF. CDR3 bases: TGTGCCAGCAGTCCAGGGTTCCTTGGTGAAAAACTGTTTTTT.

This chain joins TRBV4-2 and TRBJ2-7; no reliable D call. V lost 2 bases and J 0 bases, leaving 8 bases between the germline ends. The CDR3 is made up of 14 amino acids. CDR1 is LGHNA and CDR2 is YNFKEQ in the germline V gene. The CDR3 protein is CASSQRAVSYEQYF. CDR3 DNA sequence: TGTGCCAGCAGCCAAAGGGCCGTCTCCTACGAGCAGTACTTC.

V usage is TRBV5-6 and J usage is TRBJ2-5, with 12 bases that match TRBD2. V was clipped by 2 bases and J by 2 bases; unmatched bases: 4. The CDR3 totals 16 residues. The germline V gene encodes CDR1 SGHDT and CDR2 YYEEEE. The CDR3 bases are TGTGCCAGCAGCTTCCTAGCGGGAGGGTCACAAGAGACCCAGTACTTC. Protein product: CASSFLAGGSQETQYF. Based on the CDR3 plus reference TRBV5-6 and TRBJ2-5, the full variable domain is DAGVTQSPTHLIKTRGQQVTLRCSPKSGHDTVSWYQQALGQGPQFIFQYYEEEERQRGNFPDRFSGHQFPNYSSELNVNALLLGDSALYLCASSFLAGGSQETQYFGPGTRLLVL.

This clone is a singleton in its sample. At the DNA level, this CDR3 is encoded by other sequences in the same sample as well. V is TRBV4-3 and J is TRBJ1-5; D not resolved. V was shortened by 0 bases and J by 2 bases, with 8 bases between the two germline ends. The CDR3 runs 15 residues. Per the germline V gene, CDR1 is LGHNA and CDR2 is YSLEER. The DNA for the CDR3 is TGCGCCAGCAGCCAAGATCTTGGGGGCAATCAGCCCCAGCATTTT. It codes for CASSQDLGGNQPQHF.

The chain combines TRBV10-3 with TRBJ2-2, with D maybe TRBD1 (5 bases). Trimming took off 1 base at V and 5 bases at J, with 11 bases between the two ends. The CDR3 has 15 amino acids. From germline, CDR1 is ENHRY and CDR2 SYGVKD. CDR3 in DNA: TGTGCCATCAGTGAGTTAAAAGGGGTGACCGGGGAGCTGTTTTTT. Translating it yields CAISELKGVTGELFF.

The chain links TRBV7-9 to TRBJ1-5; D unclear. This CDR3 comprises 12 residues. V shed 1 base and J shed 10 bases, with 8 bases lying between them. Germline V lookup: CDR1 SEHNR, CDR2 FQNEAQ (reference sequence). The CDR3 sequence is CASSLGPEPQHF. The CDR3 DNA reads as TGTGCCAGCAGCTTAGGCCCAGAACCCCAGCATTTT.